This passage covers 27 T cell receptor beta chains from one sample sequenced in a study of T-cell memory formation after mild COVID-19. In TCRdb, the 5' RACE reads were re-called with MiXCR into one record per CDR3 protein. In the table there are over 70,000 distinct CDR3 sequences, over 13% of which are singletons. Sequencing input: PBMCs or a T cell subset sorted from them (not recorded which). The receptors shown here come from a man younger than 30 who had mild COVID-19 (a few samples of this study predate the infection). Cell type and time point are not known.

V is TRBV5-1 and J is TRBJ1-1; tentatively, D is TRBD1 (6 bases). The V gene's germline CDR1 is SGHRS and CDR2 YFSETQ. V was clipped by 3 bases and J by 7 bases, with 10 bases between them. CDR3 length equals 12 residues. CDR3 bases: TGCGCCAGCAGCTCGCTGGACAGTGAAGCTTTCTTT. Translated, it gives CASSSLDSEAFF.

V is TRBV6-1 and J is TRBJ1-2; unclear D gene. Trimming shortened V by 4 bases and J by 3 bases, and 18 bases separated the two germline ends. CDR1 MNHNS and CDR2 SASEGT come from the germline V gene. This CDR3 spans 16 amino acids. The chain's CDR3 is CASSGSALLSYYGYTF. The CDR3 nucleotides are TGTGCCAGCAGTGGGTCGGCACTGCTATCTTACTATGGCTACACCTTC.

This clonotype was observed at least ten times. The chain uses TRBV7-2 and TRBJ1-5, with D unresolved. The CDR3 extends over 16 amino acids. V shed 4 bases and J shed 6 bases, with 19 bases lying between them. CDR1 is SGHTA and CDR2 is FQGNSA in the germline V gene. CDR3 bases: TGTGCCAGCAGCTCCCTACCGGCGGGCGGCGGTCAGCCCCAGCATTTT. Protein: CASSSLPAGGGQPQHF.

The chain has TRBV6-2 or TRBV6-3 and TRBJ2-7, with TRBD2 matching over 8 bases. V trimming: 6 bases; J trimming: 3 bases; junction bases outside the gene matches: 7. The CDR3 contains 14 residues. Looked up from germline, CDR1 is MNHEY and CDR2 is SVGEGT. CDR3 coding DNA: TGTGCCAGCAGGGAGCGGGGGCCCCTCTACGAGCAGTACTTC. Translating gives CASRERGPLYEQYF.

The sample holds many counts of this clonotype. This chain joins TRBV6-5 and TRBJ1-5; D is undetermined. V was clipped by 2 bases and J by 7 bases, with 0 bases between them. Germline V gene sequence: CDR1 MNHEY, CDR2 SVGAGI. CDR3 length: 10 amino acids. The CDR3 region has the DNA TGTGCCAGCAGTTACCAGCCCCAGCATTTT. Translating gives CASSYQPQHF.

The chain joins TRBV4-2 to TRBJ1-3; no clear D gene. Trimming pared 0 bases from V and 2 bases from J, leaving 11 bases between. This CDR3 is 16 amino acids long. Germline CDR1 is LGHNA and CDR2 is YNFKEQ. The CDR3 here is CASSQDRGGTGNTIYF. Here the CDR3 DNA reads TGTGCCAGCAGCCAAGATCGGGGAGGGACTGGAAACACCATATATTTT.

V is TRBV27 and J is TRBJ1-2, with D possibly matching TRBD1 (5 bases). The CDR3 sequence is 15 residues long. From germline, CDR1 is MNHEY and CDR2 SMNVEV (reference sequence). V was cut by 6 bases and J by 3 bases, with 17 bases left in between. This CDR3 is CASRIGALPYYGYTF. Here the CDR3 DNA reads TGTGCCAGCAGAATCGGGGCTCTACCGTACTATGGCTACACCTTC.

CDR3 amino acids: CASSPAYRETQYF. CDR3 nucleotide sequence: TGTGCCAGCAGCCCGGCCTATCGAGAGACCCAGTACTTC. The chain is built from TRBV7-2 and TRBJ2-5; D gene uncertain. CDR1 SGHTA and CDR2 FQGNSA come from the germline V gene. The CDR3 spans 13 residues. With 5 bases removed from V and 4 bases from J, the gap between germline ends came to 11 bases.

This clonotype was seen ten or more times. CDR3 loop: CASSSAKRYEQYF. CDR3 coding DNA: TGCGCCAGCAGCTCCGCTAAACGTTACGAGCAGTACTTC. This chain links TRBV4-1 with TRBJ2-7; D remains ambiguous. There are 13 residues in the CDR3. Germline values: CDR1 MGHRA, CDR2 YSYEKL. Trimming took off 5 bases at V and 4 bases at J, with 12 bases between the two ends.

This clonotype has a handful of counts. The gene calls are TRBV6-2 or TRBV6-3 and TRBJ2-1; 9 bases are a match to TRBD1. Looked up from germline, CDR1 is MNHEY and CDR2 is SVGEGT. V was pared by 0 bases and J by 1 base, with 10 bases of the junction left unmatched. The CDR3 is 19 amino acids. The CDR3 nucleotides read TGTGCCAGCAGTTACTCGGGCGTTTTGGGACAGGGATCCTACAATGAGCAGTTCTTC. As protein: CASSYSGVLGQGSYNEQFF.

The rearrangement uses TRBV11-3 and TRBJ1-2; D gene uncertain. The CDR3 runs 13 residues. The germline V gene encodes CDR1 SGHNT and CDR2 YENEEA. V lost 3 bases and J 4 bases, leaving 9 bases between the germline ends. CDR3 nucleotides: TGTGCCAGCAGCTTTGAGGGCGGCTATGGCTACACCTTC. Encoded protein: CASSFEGGYGYTF.

A few counts support this clonotype. The rearrangement joins TRBV27 to TRBJ2-1; D unclear. The CDR3 spans 15 residues. Trimming pared 6 bases from V and 1 base from J, leaving 13 bases between. Germline V gene lookup returns CDR1 MNHEY and CDR2 SMNVEV (reference sequence). The DNA for the CDR3 is TGTGCCAGCAGCACGGACGGAGCTTCCTACAATGAGCAGTTCTTC. Protein sequence: CASSTDGASYNEQFF.

The chain is built from TRBV15 and TRBJ2-1; D not certain. V was cut by 0 bases and J by 5 bases, with 8 bases left in between. The CDR3 has 14 amino acids. The germline V gene encodes CDR1 LNHNV and CDR2 YYDKDF (reference sequence). CDR3 sequence: CATSRERQDNEQFF. CDR3 nucleotide sequence: TGTGCCACCAGCAGAGAGAGGCAGGACAATGAGCAGTTCTTC.

The chain carries TRBV4-1 and TRBJ2-1; D unclear. The CDR3 sequence is 12 residues long. Germline V CDR1 and CDR2: MGHRA, YSYEKL. V was cut by 4 bases and J by 12 bases, with 13 bases left in between. The CDR3 nucleotides are TGCGCCAGCAGCCCGCCTGGGGAAGTGCAGTTCTTC. Residues: CASSPPGEVQFF.

The table lists this clonotype with a few counts. The chain combines TRBV5-1 with TRBJ2-3; no clear D. This CDR3 region has 14 residues. Germline-derived CDR1 and CDR2 are SGHRS and YFSETQ. Deletions cut 3 bases from V and 2 bases from J, with 10 bases between. The CDR3 sequence is CASSSRRPTDTQYF. Written as DNA, the CDR3 is TGCGCCAGCAGCTCTCGGCGGCCCACAGATACGCAGTATTTT. The variable domain in full, completed from reference TRBV5-1 and TRBJ2-3, reads KAGVTQTPRYLIKTRGQQVTLSCSPISGHRSVSWYQQTPGQGLQFLFEYFSETQRNKGNFPGRFSGRQFSNSRSEMNVSTLELGDSALYLCASSSRRPTDTQYFGPGTRLTVL.

DNA for the CDR3: TGTGCCAGCAGTTTATCTGCGGACTACGAGCAGTACGTC. The encoded protein is CASSLSADYEQYV. The rearrangement links TRBV27 to TRBJ2-7; no clear D gene. Looked up from germline, CDR1 is MNHEY and CDR2 is SMNVEV (reference sequence). The CDR3 is 13 amino acids. The ends were cut back, 0 bases at V and 3 bases at J, with 6 bases in the middle.

In its sample, this clonotype was seen a few times. The rearrangement links TRBV30 to TRBJ2-7; D may be TRBD1 (5 bases). The CDR3 loop spans 13 amino acids. From germline, CDR1 is GTSNPN and CDR2 SVGIG (reference sequence). Deletions cut 1 base from V and 7 bases from J, with 14 bases between. CDR3 DNA: TGTGCCTGGAGTGGATCGCAGGGTGGGGAGCAGTACTTC. Encoded protein: CAWSGSQGGEQYF.

The V gene is TRBV5-4, the J gene TRBJ2-3; 8 bases agree with TRBD2. CDR3 size: 15 residues. V trimming: 4 bases; J trimming: 3 bases; junction bases outside the gene matches: 7. The germline CDR1 and CDR2 sequences are SGHNT and YYREEE (reference sequence). The CDR3 loop is CASSRLARGTDTQYF. The CDR3 bases are TGTGCCAGCAGCAGACTAGCGAGGGGTACAGATACGCAGTATTTT.

The rearrangement uses TRBV9 and TRBJ1-3, with D unclear. The CDR3 is made up of 13 amino acids. Germline V gives CDR1 SGDLS, CDR2 YYNGEE. V lost 2 bases to trimming and J lost 2 bases, with 5 bases between them. DNA for the CDR3: TGTGCCAGCAGCGTCCCACCTGGAAACACCATATATTTT. Amino acids: CASSVPPGNTIYF.

This chain links TRBV7-2 with TRBJ1-1, with 7 bases fitting TRBD1. Germline V gene data show CDR1 as SGHTA and CDR2 as FQGNSA. The CDR3 length is 12 residues. The trim removed 1 base at V and 11 bases at J, leaving 4 bases unmatched. In DNA form, the CDR3 reads TGTGCCAGCAGCTTAGAGACAGGGCGGGCTTTCTTT. Translation: CASSLETGRAFF.

V usage is TRBV5-1 and J usage is TRBJ2-2, with 9 bases aligning to TRBD2. The CDR3 runs 18 residues. V shed 4 bases, J shed 0 bases, and the junction held 10 bases outside the gene matches. Per the germline V gene, CDR1 is SGHRS and CDR2 is YFSETQ. The CDR3 DNA follows: TGCGCCAGCAGCCCCCTGGGACTAGCTATAACGAACACCGGGGAGCTGTTTTTT. This gives the protein CASSPLGLAITNTGELFF.

The rearrangement uses TRBV25-1 and TRBJ2-7; D may match TRBD1 or TRBD2 (6 bases each). The CDR3 consists of 12 residues. Germline V gene lookup returns CDR1 MGHDK and CDR2 SYGVNS. Trimming stripped 6 bases from V and 8 bases from J, with 14 bases between. CDR3: CASSARGGQQYF. CDR3 coding DNA: TGTGCCAGCAGCGCCAGGGGAGGTCAGCAGTACTTC.

The sample holds a few counts of this clonotype. This chain's CDR3 is CASSVAGTSYEQFF. In DNA, the CDR3 is TGTGCCAGCAGCGTAGCCGGGACTAGCTATGAGCAGTTCTTC. The V and J genes are TRBV9 and TRBJ2-1; 9 bases fit TRBD2. The germline V gene encodes CDR1 SGDLS and CDR2 YYNGEE. V trimming: 0 bases; J trimming: 8 bases; junction bases outside the gene matches: 3. This CDR3 comprises 14 residues.

This sequence joins TRBV6-5 and TRBJ1-1; possible D gene TRBD1, 5 bases. V was trimmed by 8 bases and J by 5 bases, leaving 12 bases between them. The germline CDR1 and CDR2 sequences are MNHEY and SVGAGI. The CDR3 covers 12 residues. This chain's CDR3 is CASRPGETEAFF. CDR3 DNA: TGTGCCAGCCGACCGGGGGAGACTGAAGCTTTCTTT.

This clonotype was picked up a small number of times. J is TRBJ2-2 and V is TRBV7-9; maybe TRBD2 (5 bases). The CDR3 contains 17 residues. Trimming removed 5 bases from V and 0 bases from J, with 16 bases in between. The germline CDR1 and CDR2 sequences are SEHNR and FQNEAQ (reference sequence). As DNA, the CDR3 is TGTGCCAGCAGCCCCACGACCGGGAACGCGAACACCGGGGAGCTGTTTTTT. This gives the protein CASSPTTGNANTGELFF. The full variable domain, rest sourced from reference TRBV7-9 and TRBJ2-2, is DTGVSQNPRHKITKRGQNVTFRCDPISEHNRLYWYRQTLGQGPEFLTYFQNEAQLEKSRLLSDRFSAERPKGSFSTLEIQRTEQGDSAMYLCASSPTTGNANTGELFFGEGSRLTVL.

This clonotype was recorded at least ten times. The chain employs TRBV19 and TRBJ2-7, with TRBD1 identical over 7 bases. Germline trimming cut 3 bases from V and 5 bases from J; bases unmatched to any gene: 4. Germline CDR1 and CDR2: LNHDA and SQIVND (reference sequence). The CDR3 totals 13 residues. CDR3 sequence reads: CASSISTGNEQYF. CDR3 DNA sequence: TGTGCCAGTAGTATTTCGACAGGGAACGAGCAGTACTTC.

This chain joins TRBV4-1 and TRBJ2-1; 8 bases map to TRBD2. The CDR3 spans 17 residues. V shed 3 bases, J shed 5 bases, and the junction held 12 bases outside the gene matches. In germline, CDR1 is MGHRA, CDR2 YSYEKL. The CDR3 spells CASSQRRSSGVNNEQFF. As DNA, the CDR3 is TGCGCCAGCAGCCAGCGGAGGAGTAGCGGGGTTAACAATGAGCAGTTCTTC.